These 27 T cell receptor beta chains share one sample of origin, sequenced in a study of vaccination effects on CD4 cells after COVID-19. ViraFEST assay sequencing came after antigen-specific CD4+ T cells were expanded with viral peptide pools. It was after approximately 10 days of culture that CD4+ T cells were isolated. Either the mRNA-1273 or the BNT162b2 vaccine was given to participants as two doses. Profiled with immunoSEQ multiplex PCR; TCRdb holds only in-frame clones, not every one. The sample contains about 46,000 clones, 65% to 75% of which appear only once. No antigen has been identified for these receptors. Sample: CD4+ T cells from PBMCs cultured with HCoV-OC43 spike peptides, taken after COVID-19 vaccination. The subset is: HCoV-OC43 spike overlapping peptide pool stimulation. Receptors originate from a human donor who received a COVID-19 vaccine.

The J gene is TRBJ1-2, the V gene TRBV2, with D uncertain. The length of the CDR3 is 13 residues. Germline loops: CDR1 SNHLY, CDR2 FYNNEI. Trimming took 5 bases from V and 8 from J, leaving 15 bases between them. The CDR3 here is CASSKGYREGYTF. The CDR3, as DNA: TGTGCCAGCAGTAAAGGGTACCGGGAAGGCTACACCTTC.

This sequence joins TRBV20-1 and TRBJ1-2; D gene unclear. In germline, CDR1 is DFQATT, CDR2 SNEGSKA (reference sequence). V lost 3 bases to trimming and J lost 0 bases, with 14 bases between them. CDR3 size: 15 residues. The CDR3 spells CSASYPAAANYGYTF. The CDR3 bases are TGCAGTGCTAGTTACCCCGCGGCGGCTAACTATGGCTACACCTTC.

V gene TRBV9 combines with J gene TRBJ2-3; no clear D. The CDR3 spans 12 residues. The V end was cut by 4 bases, the J end by 5 bases, with 8 bases between. From germline, CDR1 is SGDLS and CDR2 YYNGEE. The CDR3 nucleotides are TGTGCCAGCAGCCCCCCCGAAGATACGCAGTATTTT. It translates to CASSPPEDTQYF. Using reference TRBV9 and TRBJ2-3 for the parts outside the CDR3, the full variable domain is DSGVTQTPKHLITATGQRVTLRCSPRSGDLSVYWYQQSLDQGLQFLIQYYNGEERAKGNILERFSAQQFPDLHSELNLSSLELGDSALYFCASSPPEDTQYFGPGTRLTVL.

The chain uses TRBV25-1 and TRBJ1-2; 7 bases line up with TRBD1. CDR1 is MGHDK and CDR2 is SYGVNS in the germline V gene. V lost 8 bases and J lost 5; bases outside the gene matches: 14. This CDR3 is built from 15 residues. The CDR3: CASGWGDSRPYGYTF. The CDR3 DNA sequence: TGTGCCAGCGGTTGGGGGGACAGTCGCCCATATGGCTACACCTTC.

This rearrangement joins TRBV11-2 to TRBJ2-2; tentatively, D is TRBD1 (5 bases). Trimming pared 1 base from V and 6 bases from J, leaving 12 bases between. This CDR3 contains 15 residues. Germline lookup yields CDR1 SGHAT and CDR2 FQNNGV. Written as DNA, the CDR3 is TGTGCCAGCAGCTTAGGACCAGGGCTCCCCGGGGAGCTGTTTTTT. Translation gives CASSLGPGLPGELFF.

This chain links TRBV18 with TRBJ2-3, with TRBD1 identical over 7 bases. Germline V gene sequence: CDR1 KGHSH, CDR2 LQKENI. The CDR3 runs to 15 residues. J lost 1 base, V lost 2 bases, and 3 bases had no gene match. CDR3 in amino acids: CASSPSTGGTDTQYF. CDR3 nucleotides: TGTGCCAGCTCACCATCCACAGGGGGCACAGATACGCAGTATTTT. Based on the CDR3 plus reference TRBV18 and TRBJ2-3, the full variable domain is NAGVMQNPRHLVRRRGQEARLRCSPMKGHSHVYWYRQLPEEGLKFMVYLQKENIIDESGMPKERFSAEFPKEGPSILRIQQVVRGDSAAYFCASSPSTGGTDTQYFGPGTRLTVL.

The chain joins TRBV25-1 to TRBJ2-2; D is undetermined. CDR1 MGHDK and CDR2 SYGVNS come from the germline V gene. The CDR3 is 12 residues long. Trimming stripped 5 bases from V and 4 bases from J, with 5 bases between. The CDR3 DNA sequence: TGTGCCAGCAGTCCCGGCACCGGGGAGCTGTTTTTT. This sequence encodes CASSPGTGELFF. Looking up the rest from reference TRBV25-1 and TRBJ2-2 gives the full variable domain: EADIYQTPRYLVIGTGKKITLECSQTMGHDKMYWYQQDPGMELHLIHYSYGVNSTEKGDLSSESTVSRIRTEHFPLTLESARPSHTSQYLCASSPGTGELFFGEGSRLTVL.

This clone was counted a single time. The chain links TRBV4-1 to TRBJ1-2, with unresolved D. The CDR3 covers 14 residues. Germline V gene data show CDR1 as MGHRA and CDR2 as YSYEKL. V was clipped by 3 bases and J by 4 bases, with 12 bases between them. The CDR3 region has the DNA TGCGCCAGCAGCCACCAAGGTCGTAGCTATGGCTACACCTTC. Protein: CASSHQGRSYGYTF.

The chain has TRBV29-1 and TRBJ2-1; a weak D match, TRBD1 (5 bases). There are 11 residues in the CDR3. Trimming shortened V by 4 bases and J by 6 bases, and 7 bases separated the two germline ends. CDR1 is SQVTM, CDR2 ANQGSEA, per germline. CDR3 loop: CSVGQINEQFF. The CDR3 nucleotides read TGCAGCGTTGGACAGATCAATGAGCAGTTCTTC.

The chain has TRBV19 and TRBJ1-5; weak D call: TRBD1 (5 bases). Germline loops: CDR1 LNHDA, CDR2 SQIVND (reference sequence). The ends were cut back, 5 bases at V and 0 bases at J, with 8 bases in the middle. The CDR3 contains 14 residues. CDR3 nucleotide sequence: TGTGCCAGTAGTGGGGGAATTAGCAATCAGCCCCAGCATTTT. Translated, it gives CASSGGISNQPQHF. The full variable domain, in which reference TRBV19 and TRBJ1-5 provide the parts outside the CDR3, is DGGITQSPKYLFRKEGQNVTLSCEQNLNHDAMYWYRQDPGQGLRLIYYSQIVNDFQKGDIAEGYSVSREKKESFPLTVTSAQKNPTAFYLCASSGGISNQPQHFGDGTRLSIL.

A few counts support this clone. The chain carries TRBV6-1 and TRBJ1-4; a weak D match, TRBD1 (5 bases). CDR1 and CDR2 from the germline V gene are MNHNS and SASEGT. The CDR3 runs 15 residues. The ends were cut back, 2 bases at V and 7 bases at J, with 14 bases in the middle. Written as DNA, the CDR3 is TGTGCCAGCAGTGAACAGTTTCGGGGGGGTGAAAAACTGTTTTTT. This gives the protein CASSEQFRGGEKLFF.

The gene calls are TRBV5-1 and TRBJ2-5, with 13 positions matching TRBD2. The trim removed 7 bases at V and 0 bases at J, leaving 12 bases unmatched. CDR1 and CDR2 (germline): SGHRS, YFSETQ. CDR3 size: 18 residues. The CDR3 coding sequence is TGCGCCAGCCGAAACAGACTAGCGGGAGGATCGAACCAAGAGACCCAGTACTTC. Its protein product is CASRNRLAGGSNQETQYF.

The chain combines TRBV4-1 with TRBJ2-1; 10 nucleotides match TRBD2. V lost 4 bases to trimming and J lost 3 bases; unmatched junction nucleotides: 6. The V gene's germline CDR1 is MGHRA and CDR2 YSYEKL. CDR3 size: 16 residues. CDR3 in amino acids: CASSPLVAGGYNEQFF. CDR3 DNA: TGCGCCAGCAGCCCTCTTGTAGCGGGGGGCTACAATGAGCAGTTCTTC.

The DNA of the CDR3 is TGTGCCAGCTCACCACCGGCGACTAGCGAAGACTACAATGAGCAGTTCTTC. Translated: CASSPPATSEDYNEQFF. J is TRBJ2-1 and V is TRBV18, with TRBD2 matching over 8 bases. Germline loops: CDR1 KGHSH, CDR2 LQKENI. J was trimmed by 3 bases and V by 0 bases; bases with no gene match: 7. The CDR3 spans 17 residues.

This clone was seen a handful of times. This chain links TRBV19 with TRBJ1-5; TRBD1 agrees at 9 bases. Germline trimming cut 7 bases from V and 6 bases from J; bases unmatched to any gene: 10. Germline V gene data show CDR1 as LNHDA and CDR2 as SQIVND (reference sequence). This CDR3 is 15 amino acids long. DNA of the CDR3: TGTGCCAGTACCGTACAGGGGGCGGCGGGTCAGCCCCAGCATTTT. As protein: CASTVQGAAGQPQHF.

V gene TRBV6-5 combines with J gene TRBJ2-7, with D unresolved. This CDR3 is 14 amino acids long. Trimming took 5 bases from V and 2 from J, leaving 13 bases between them. Germline V gives CDR1 MNHEY, CDR2 SVGAGI. For the CDR3, the DNA is TGTGCCAGCAGTACTGCAGGATCTGCCTACGAGCAGTACTTC. It yields the protein CASSTAGSAYEQYF.

This chain joins TRBV5-1 and TRBJ1-1, with D possibly being TRBD1 (5 bases). Germline V gene data show CDR1 as SGHRS and CDR2 as YFSETQ. CDR3 length: 15 residues. V was shortened by 0 bases and J by 7 bases, with 16 bases between the two germline ends. DNA of the CDR3: TGCGCCAGCAGCTTGGAATCGGCTGGGGGTAATGAAGCTTTCTTT. It is translated as CASSLESAGGNEAFF. Using reference TRBV5-1 and TRBJ1-1 for the parts outside the CDR3, the full variable domain is KAGVTQTPRYLIKTRGQQVTLSCSPISGHRSVSWYQQTPGQGLQFLFEYFSETQRNKGNFPGRFSGRQFSNSRSEMNVSTLELGDSALYLCASSLESAGGNEAFFGQGTRLTVV.

The V gene is TRBV24-1, the J gene TRBJ2-4; 9 bases are shared with TRBD2. Germline CDR1 is KGHDR and CDR2 is SFDVKD. Losses at the gene ends were 5 bases for V and 0 bases for J; bases not matched to a gene: 16. The length of the CDR3 is 20 residues. The CDR3 region is CATSARGLALHPIAKNIQYF. The CDR3 DNA reads TGTGCCACCAGTGCCCGAGGACTAGCGCTTCATCCCATAGCCAAAAACATTCAGTACTTC.

The V gene is TRBV7-9, the J gene TRBJ2-7; perhaps TRBD2 as D (7 bases). The CDR3 has 15 residues. Trimming cost V 0 bases and J 3 bases, with 12 bases left between them. The V gene's germline CDR1 is SEHNR and CDR2 FQNEAQ (reference sequence). The CDR3 coding sequence is TGTGCCAGCAGCTTAGCGGGCGGGGGCTACTACGAGCAGTACTTC. This sequence encodes CASSLAGGGYYEQYF.

V is TRBV7-9 and J is TRBJ1-2, with D perhaps matching TRBD1 (5 bases). The CDR3 spans 14 residues. Germline lookup yields CDR1 SEHNR and CDR2 FQNEAQ (reference sequence). The germline V and J ends were trimmed by 3 bases and 2 bases, with 10 bases remaining between them. In DNA form, the CDR3 reads TGTGCCAGCAGCTTGACCAGGGAAAACTATGGCTACACCTTC. Translated, it gives CASSLTRENYGYTF.

The CDR3 loop reads CAISESVVWTGTTEAFF. The CDR3 DNA follows: TGTGCCATCAGTGAGTCAGTAGTTTGGACAGGGACCACTGAAGCTTTCTTT. The V call is TRBV10-3, the J call TRBJ1-1, with 8 nucleotides matching TRBD1. The CDR3 totals 17 residues. Trimming cost V 0 bases and J 4 bases; bases outside gene matches: 10. Germline CDR1 and CDR2: ENHRY and SYGVKD.

The J gene is TRBJ2-7, the V gene TRBV5-1; 9 bases are shared with TRBD1. CDR3 length: 16 residues. CDR1 SGHRS and CDR2 YFSETQ come from the germline V gene. The trim removed 0 bases at V and 3 bases at J, leaving 7 bases unmatched. The CDR3 here is CASSLGEGTGYYEQYF. CDR3 bases: TGCGCCAGCAGCTTGGGGGAGGGGACAGGGTACTACGAGCAGTACTTC.

The V and J genes are TRBV5-1 and TRBJ1-4; TRBD1 matches 8 bases. Germline V lookup: CDR1 SGHRS, CDR2 YFSETQ. The CDR3 consists of 14 residues. Trimming removed 4 bases from V and 8 bases from J; junction bases left unmatched: 7. The CDR3 loop is CASSAGQGGEKLFF. The CDR3 nucleotides read TGCGCCAGCAGCGCCGGACAGGGTGGCGAAAAACTGTTTTTT.

The V gene is TRBV27, the J gene TRBJ2-7; the D gene is possibly TRBD1 (6 bases). V lost 6 bases, J lost 5 bases, and 14 bases lay in between. Germline V gene sequence: CDR1 MNHEY, CDR2 SMNVEV (reference sequence). CDR3 length: 13 amino acids. The CDR3 DNA reads TGTGCCAGCAGGGGTCGACAGGTGCACGAGCAGTACTTC. Protein: CASRGRQVHEQYF.

V is TRBV12-3 or TRBV12-4 and J is TRBJ1-3; D gene uncertain. Trimming removed 1 base at V and 2 bases at J, with 3 bases between. CDR3 length: 13 residues. CDR3: CASSLVAGNTIYF. CDR3 in DNA: TGTGCCAGCAGTTTAGTCGCTGGAAACACCATATATTTT.

CDR3 nucleotides: TGTGCCAGCAGCGCACAGGGATCTGGGGCCAACGTCCTGACTTTC. Encoded protein: CASSAQGSGANVLTF. The V gene is TRBV2, the J gene TRBJ2-6; D may be TRBD1 (6 bases). The CDR3 length is 15 residues. Germline V CDR1 and CDR2: SNHLY, FYNNEI. V lost 6 bases, J lost 1 base, and 10 bases lay in between.

The rearrangement links TRBV19 to TRBJ1-3, with D possibly being TRBD1 (5 bases). CDR1 is LNHDA and CDR2 is SQIVND in the germline V gene (reference sequence). This CDR3 spans 15 amino acids. The V gene lost 7 bases and the J gene lost 4 bases, with 17 bases spanning the gap. CDR3 bases: TGTGCCAGTACCTTGGACACCTCGACAGGAAACACCATATATTTT. Its translation: CASTLDTSTGNTIYF.